This TCR beta chain comes out of a study of T-cell memory formation after mild COVID-19. Whole-study findings and limits: Some responding clones appeared in pre-infection memory, suggesting cross-reactive memory joined.

Comment on this clonotype: As yet, its antigen is unknown.

Constant-segment primers were used for 5'RACE, and the resulting TCR alpha and TCR beta cDNA libraries carried sample barcodes and UMIs. Each CDR3 protein gets one entry after TCRdb re-called the 5' RACE reads with MiXCR. The table has about 350,000 distinct CDR3 sequences, 20% seen once. The V and J ends lost 8 bases and 1 base respectively, with 13 bases between them. The CDR3 consists of 13 residues. Germline V gene data show CDR1 as SQVTM and CDR2 as ANQGSEA. The TCR sequence derives from a man younger than 30 who had mild COVID-19 (a few samples of this study predate the infection). Cell type and time point are not known. Sequences were obtained from PBMCs or a T cell subset sorted from them (not recorded which). The gene calls are TRBV29-1 and TRBJ2-3; a possible D gene is TRBD1 (6 bases). The chain's CDR3 is CSSTGLRTDTQYF. As DNA, the CDR3 is TGCAGCAGCACAGGGCTCCGCACAGATACGCAGTATTTT.